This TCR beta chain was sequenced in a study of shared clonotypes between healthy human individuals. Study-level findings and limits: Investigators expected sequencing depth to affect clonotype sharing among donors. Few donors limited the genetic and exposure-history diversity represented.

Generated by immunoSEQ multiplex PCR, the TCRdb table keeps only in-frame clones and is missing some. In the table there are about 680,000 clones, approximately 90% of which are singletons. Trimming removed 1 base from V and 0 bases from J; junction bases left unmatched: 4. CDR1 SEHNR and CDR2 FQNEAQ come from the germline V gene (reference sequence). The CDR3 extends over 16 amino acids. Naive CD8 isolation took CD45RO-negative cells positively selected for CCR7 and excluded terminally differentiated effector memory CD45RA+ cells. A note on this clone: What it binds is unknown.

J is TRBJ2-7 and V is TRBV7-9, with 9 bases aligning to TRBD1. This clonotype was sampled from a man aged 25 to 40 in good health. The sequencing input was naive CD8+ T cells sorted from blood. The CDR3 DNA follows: TGTGCCAGCAGCTTAGTGGGGACAGGGACCTCCTACGAGCAGTACTTC. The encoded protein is CASSLVGTGTSYEQYF.